The T cell receptor beta chain under discussion was sequenced for a study of control samples from healthy donors and cancer patients. Clones were sequenced by immunoSEQ multiplex PCR, and TCRdb holds only the in-frame ones, with some missing. The sample yields some 100,000 clones, about 91% seen once. Germline-derived CDR1 and CDR2 are SGDLS and YYNGEE. V lost 0 bases, J lost 4 bases, and 14 bases lay in between. The CDR3 is 15 residues long. V is TRBV9 and J is TRBJ2-7; D not resolved. This sequence was found in a man aged 25 to 40 in good health. Specimen: blood. The DNA for the CDR3 is TGTGCCAGCAGCGTAGGGCCCGGATCTGGATACGAGCAGTACTTC. Its protein is CASSVGPGSGYEQYF.